These 15 T cell receptor beta chains came from one sample sequenced in a study of CD8 T cells in Susac syndrome. With random hexamers, reverse transcription was performed on about 0.5 to 1 ug of RNA. TCRdb re-derived calls from the immunoSEQ multiplex PCR reads in MiXCR, one entry per CDR3 protein. Of more than 200,000 distinct CDR3 sequences listed, around 95% are singletons. The specimen sequenced was CD4+ T cells from PBMCs. Receptor source: a human donor with multiple sclerosis.

This sequence joins TRBV7-8 and TRBJ1-2, with 11 positions matching TRBD1. CDR1 is SGHVS, CDR2 FQNEAQ, per germline. V lost 5 bases, J lost 8 bases, and 19 bases stayed unmatched. CDR3 size: 18 residues. The CDR3 bases are TGTGCCAGCAGCCCCGAGGGCCTCGGGACAGGGGGTCCGAGGGGCTACACCTTC. Its translation is CASSPEGLGTGGPRGYTF.

This chain connects TRBV6-2 or TRBV6-3 to TRBJ2-6, with 11 bases aligning to TRBD2. The CDR3 is made up of 18 amino acids. V was clipped by 5 bases and J by 0 bases; unmatched bases: 6. Germline loops: CDR1 MNHEY, CDR2 SVGEGT. CDR3 bases: TGTGCCAGCAGTGACACTAGCGGGGGTGGCTCTGGGGCCAACGTCCTGACTTTC. Amino acids: CASSDTSGGGSGANVLTF.

V is TRBV5-1 and J is TRBJ2-5, with D possibly being TRBD1 or TRBD2 (5 bases each). Germline assignment: CDR1 SGHRS and CDR2 YFSETQ. The V end was cut by 0 bases, the J end by 5 bases, with 11 bases between. CDR3 size: 14 residues. CDR3 bases: TGCGCCAGCAGCTTGGATCACGGGGCGGAGACCCAGTACTTC. Translation gives CASSLDHGAETQYF.

The chain couples TRBV27 to TRBJ2-1; D may be TRBD2 (5 bases). Between the trimmed V and J ends, which lost 4 bases and 8 bases, there was a span of 15 bases. In germline, CDR1 is MNHEY, CDR2 SMNVEV (reference sequence). CDR3 length: 14 residues. The CDR3 protein is CASSSKIRRDEQFF. The CDR3 coding sequence is TGTGCCAGCAGTTCCAAGATTCGGCGGGATGAGCAGTTCTTC.

This clonotype was observed once. The V gene is TRBV18, the J gene TRBJ2-1; D may correspond to TRBD1 or TRBD2 (8 bases each). Trimming pared 1 base from V and 7 bases from J, leaving 17 bases between. The CDR3 extends over 16 amino acids. The germline gives CDR1 KGHSH, CDR2 LQKENI. Here the CDR3 reads CASSPRRGGQVNEQFF. CDR3 nucleotides: TGTGCCAGCTCACCACGTCGGGGGGGACAGGTTAATGAGCAGTTCTTC.

This clonotype was recorded once. The genes are TRBV7-3 and TRBJ2-7; possibly TRBD1 for D (6 bases). The length of the CDR3 is 16 residues. V was shortened by 5 bases and J by 6 bases, with 23 bases between the two germline ends. Looked up from germline, CDR1 is SGHTA and CDR2 is FQGTGA. The CDR3 reads CASSPRPSPGVGEQYF. Written as DNA, the CDR3 is TGTGCCAGCAGCCCAAGGCCCTCGCCAGGGGTAGGCGAGCAGTACTTC.

In this sample, this clonotype turned up a few times. The V and J genes are TRBV6-1 and TRBJ2-2, with 8 positions matching TRBD1. The CDR3 length is 14 residues. The J segment lost 4 bases and the V segment lost 5 bases, leaving 3 bases of the junction unmatched. Germline CDR1 reads MNHNS; CDR2 reads SASEGT. CDR3 region: CASSRTGSTGELFF. CDR3 bases: TGTGCCAGCAGTAGGACAGGGAGCACCGGGGAGCTGTTTTTT.

This chain joins TRBV19 and TRBJ1-2, with 8 nucleotides matching TRBD1. The CDR3 totals 14 residues. Looked up from germline, CDR1 is LNHDA and CDR2 is SQIVND (reference sequence). The V segment lost 3 bases and the J segment 3 bases; nucleotides outside the gene matches: 3. In DNA form, the CDR3 reads TGTGCCAGTAGTATCACAGGGGGGGACTATGGCTACACCTTC. It yields the protein CASSITGGDYGYTF.

This sequence joins TRBV6-5 and TRBJ2-3; D is unclear. V was cut by 4 bases and J by 1 base, with 9 bases left in between. Germline CDR1 is MNHEY and CDR2 is SVGAGI. The CDR3 extends over 14 amino acids. CDR3 in DNA: TGTGCCAGCAGTTTGGGCTTAGGCACAGATACGCAGTATTTT. Protein: CASSLGLGTDTQYF.

The chain links TRBV7-6 to TRBJ2-1; 9 positions agree with TRBD2. The CDR3 has 15 amino acids. Germline V gene sequence: CDR1 SGHVS, CDR2 FNYEAQ. J gave up 9 bases and V 0 bases, and 6 bases lay outside the gene matches. The CDR3 loop reads CASSLAASGIGEQFF. In nucleotides, the CDR3 is TGTGCCAGCAGCTTAGCGGCTAGCGGGATCGGTGAGCAGTTCTTC.

This clonotype showed up just once. The chain's CDR3 is CASSISGHFEQYV. CDR3 nucleotide sequence: TGTGCCAGCAGCATATCCGGTCATTTCGAGCAGTACGTC. The V and J genes are TRBV12-3 or TRBV12-4 and TRBJ2-7; the D is unclear. V was cut by 6 bases and J by 6 bases, with 15 bases left in between. The CDR3 sequence is 13 residues long.

CDR3 DNA: TGTGCCAGCCGGGCGGACGAAAAACTGTTTTTT. It codes for CASRADEKLFF. The rearrangement links TRBV7-8 to TRBJ1-4, with D unclear. The CDR3 consists of 11 residues. Germline assignment: CDR1 SGHVS and CDR2 FQNEAQ. V lost 8 bases, J lost 8 bases, and 9 bases lay in between.

The chain couples TRBV10-3 to TRBJ1-2, with 8 bases aligning to TRBD1. From germline, CDR1 is ENHRY and CDR2 SYGVKD. The CDR3 contains 15 residues. Trimming at V came to 6 bases and at J to 3 bases, leaving 9 bases not matched to a gene. The CDR3 is CAISGGRGPDYGYTF. DNA of the CDR3: TGTGCCATCAGCGGGGGCAGGGGGCCGGACTATGGCTACACCTTC.

The CDR3 DNA follows: TGTGCCAGCAGTCCCCGTCGGCGGTGGAATGAGCAGTTCTTC. Protein sequence: CASSPRRRWNEQFF. The chain recombines TRBV27 with TRBJ2-1; D unclear. With 5 bases removed from V and 7 bases from J, the gap between germline ends came to 15 bases. The length of the CDR3 is 14 residues. The germline V gene has CDR1 MNHEY and CDR2 SMNVEV (reference sequence).

The chain has TRBV2 and TRBJ2-7; D not certain. Germline V gene sequence: CDR1 SNHLY, CDR2 FYNNEI. V lost 8 bases and J 7 bases, leaving 15 bases between the germline ends. This CDR3 is 12 amino acids long. The CDR3 nucleotides are TGTGCCAGCTATTCCGTGGTGTGGGAGCAGTACTTC. Protein product: CASYSVVWEQYF. Drawing the rest from reference TRBV2 and TRBJ2-7, the complete variable domain is EPEVTQTPSHQVTQMGQEVILRCVPISNHLYFYWYRQILGQKVEFLVSFYNNEISEKSEIFDDQFSVERPDGSNFTLKIRSTKLEDSAMYFCASYSVVWEQYFGPGTRLTVT.